This T cell receptor (beta chain) was obtained from a study of OX40 agonist ivuxolimab in advanced cancers. Study-wide context: The costimulatory receptor OX40 (CD134) was targeted by ivuxolimab, a fully human IgG2 agonistic monoclonal antibody. Intravenous ivuxolimab was administered to patients every 2 weeks at six dose levels: 0.01, 0.1, 0.3, 1.5, 3 and 10 mg/kg. Among the roughly 52 dose-escalation patients, about 20 had hepatocellular carcinoma, around 15 melanoma, 9 renal cell carcinoma and 9 head and neck cancer. A male proportion of roughly 80% and a mean age of 60 years, ranging from roughly 23 to 90, were recorded for the dose-escalation cohort. Patients were allowed to have had prior anti-PD-1, anti-PD-L1 or anti-CTLA-4 therapy, and less than 45% of the dose-escalation patients had previously received checkpoint inhibitors. Three dose-escalation patients achieved partial responses, one with hepatocellular carcinoma and two with cutaneous melanoma. The purpose of peripheral TCRbeta sequencing was to test whether ivuxolimab changed TCR sequence diversity and led to clonal T-cell expansion. The paper reports the monotherapy dose-escalation portion (N = 52 patients) of the phase I ivuxolimab trial. Broader findings and caveats from the paper: Low levels of normalized T-cell clonal expansion were also seen in some nonresponding patients. In the 0.1-3.0 mg/kg groups, partial responders were among the patients with the lowest normalized peripheral clonal expansion, particularly in CD8+ T cells. At doses from 0.1 to 3.0 mg/kg, clonal expansion was seen in both CD4+ and CD8+ blood T cells between baseline and week 6. Which antigens the clonally expanded peripheral T cells were specific for was not determined. After ivuxolimab, more expanded clones were found on average in CD8+ T cells than in CD4+ T cells.

The CDR3 runs 14 amino acids, cysteine and phenylalanine included. Kept here is only the CDR3 DNA, which spans 42 bases and is read in frame from base 1. V trim: 2 bases; J trim: 10 bases; unmatched bases: 7. CDR1 and CDR2 are read off the germline V gene as SGHRS and YFSETQ. The trial excluded patients who had a history of autoimmune disease or who were on systemic immunosuppression. Peripheral blood for TCR sequencing was drawn from every dose cohort at baseline, at cycle 4 day 1 and at cycle 7 day 1. Samples came from an open-label, multicenter, first-in-human phase I dose-escalation trial of ivuxolimab. The trial enrolled adults with locally advanced or metastatic head and neck squamous cell, hepatocellular, melanoma or renal cell carcinoma. CD4+ and CD8+ T cells were sorted separately from peripheral blood before TCR sequencing. For sequencing of the TCRbeta CDR3 region, genomic DNA was extracted from the sorted cells. The immunoSEQ Assay was used for sequencing of TCRbeta CDR3 regions. TCRdb holds this immuneACCESS table with in-frame rearrangements only. Some clones are missing; in checked studies, unresolved V genes explain under half, and the rest has no known cause. For this sample the table gives around 86,000 clones, of which approximately 89% were detected only once. The top ten hold approximately 0.38% of the sample.

Notes on this clone: Its antigen remains unidentified. No much larger clonotype is one base removed from it; base qualities were not supplied.

The sequence links TRBV5-1 to TRBJ2-1, with TRBD2 matching 9 junction bases. This clonotype originated in an adult with an advanced solid tumor such as melanoma, head and neck, liver or kidney cancer. The sample in question was CD4+ or CD8+ T cells sorted from blood, obtained in a trial of the OX40 agonist ivuxolimab. The CDR3 reads CASSLGTSFAEQFF. In nucleotide form, the sequence is TGCGCCAGCAGCTTAGGGACTAGCTTCGCCGAGCAGTTCTTC.